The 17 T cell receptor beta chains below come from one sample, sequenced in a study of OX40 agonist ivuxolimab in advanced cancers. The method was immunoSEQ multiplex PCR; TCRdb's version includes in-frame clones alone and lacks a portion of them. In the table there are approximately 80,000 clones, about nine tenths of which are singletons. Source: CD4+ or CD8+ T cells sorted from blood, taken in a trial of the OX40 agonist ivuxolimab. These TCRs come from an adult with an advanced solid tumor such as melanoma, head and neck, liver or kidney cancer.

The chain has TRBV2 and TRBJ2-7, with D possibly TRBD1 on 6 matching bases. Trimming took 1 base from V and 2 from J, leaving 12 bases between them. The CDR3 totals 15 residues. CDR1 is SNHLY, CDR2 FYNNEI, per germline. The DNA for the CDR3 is TGTGCCAGCAGTGAAGAGGGACACCGAACCTACGAGCAGTACTTC. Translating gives CASSEEGHRTYEQYF.

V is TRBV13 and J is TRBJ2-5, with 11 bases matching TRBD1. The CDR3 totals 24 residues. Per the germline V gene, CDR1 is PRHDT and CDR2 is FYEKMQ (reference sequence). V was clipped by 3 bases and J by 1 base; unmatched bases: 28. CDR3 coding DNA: TGTGCCAGCAGCTTTTTTTTAGGGACAGGGGGACGATTTTTAGATTCTAGGGGCCAAGAGACCCAGTACTTC. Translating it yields CASSFFLGTGGRFLDSRGQETQYF. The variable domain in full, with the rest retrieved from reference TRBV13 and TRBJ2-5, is AAGVIQSPRHLIKEKRETATLKCYPIPRHDTVYWYQQGPGQDPQFLISFYEKMQSDKGSIPDRFSAQQFSDYHSELNMSSLELGDSALYFCASSFFLGTGGRFLDSRGQETQYFGPGTRLLVL.

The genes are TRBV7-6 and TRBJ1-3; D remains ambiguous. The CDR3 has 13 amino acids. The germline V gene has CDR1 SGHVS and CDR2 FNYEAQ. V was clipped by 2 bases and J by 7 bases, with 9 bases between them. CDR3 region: CASSLNQKNTIYF. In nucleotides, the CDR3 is TGTGCCAGCAGCTTAAACCAGAAGAACACCATATATTTT.

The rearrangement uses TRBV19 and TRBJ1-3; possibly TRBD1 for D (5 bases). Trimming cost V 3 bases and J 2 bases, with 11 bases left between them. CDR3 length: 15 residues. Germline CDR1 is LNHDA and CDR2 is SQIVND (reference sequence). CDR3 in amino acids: CASSIGWGAGNTIYF. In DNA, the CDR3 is TGTGCCAGTAGTATCGGATGGGGGGCTGGAAACACCATATATTTT.

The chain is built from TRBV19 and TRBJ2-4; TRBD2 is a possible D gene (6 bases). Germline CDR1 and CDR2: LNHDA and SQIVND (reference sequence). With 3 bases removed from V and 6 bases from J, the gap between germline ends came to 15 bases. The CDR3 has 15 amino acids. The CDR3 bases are TGTGCCAGTAGTATTCGGGGGTCCGGGGGAAACATTCAGTACTTC. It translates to CASSIRGSGGNIQYF.

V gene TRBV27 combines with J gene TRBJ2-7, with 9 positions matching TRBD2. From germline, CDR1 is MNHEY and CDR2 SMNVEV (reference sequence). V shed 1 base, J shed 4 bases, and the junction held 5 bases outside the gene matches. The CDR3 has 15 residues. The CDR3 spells CASSLLGLAGYEQYV. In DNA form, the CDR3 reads TGTGCCAGCAGTTTATTAGGGCTAGCGGGGTACGAGCAGTACGTC.

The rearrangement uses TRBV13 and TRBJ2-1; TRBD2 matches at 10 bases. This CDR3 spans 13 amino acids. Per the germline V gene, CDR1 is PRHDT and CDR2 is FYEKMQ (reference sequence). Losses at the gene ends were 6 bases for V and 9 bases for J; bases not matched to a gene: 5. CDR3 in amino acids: CASRASGGGEQFF. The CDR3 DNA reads TGTGCCAGCAGGGCTAGCGGGGGTGGTGAGCAGTTCTTC.

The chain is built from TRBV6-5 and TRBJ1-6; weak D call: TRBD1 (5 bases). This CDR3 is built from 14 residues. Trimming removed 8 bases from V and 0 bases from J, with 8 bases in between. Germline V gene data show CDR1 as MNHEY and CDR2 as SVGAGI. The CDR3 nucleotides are TGTGCCAGCTACGACAGCTCCTATAATTCACCCCTCCACTTT. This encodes CASYDSSYNSPLHF.

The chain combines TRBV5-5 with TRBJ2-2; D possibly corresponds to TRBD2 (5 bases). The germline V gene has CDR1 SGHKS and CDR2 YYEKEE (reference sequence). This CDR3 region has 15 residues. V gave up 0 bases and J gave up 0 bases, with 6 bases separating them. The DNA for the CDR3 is TGTGCCAGCAGCTTGGACGGGGCGAACACCGGGGAGCTGTTTTTT. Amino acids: CASSLDGANTGELFF.

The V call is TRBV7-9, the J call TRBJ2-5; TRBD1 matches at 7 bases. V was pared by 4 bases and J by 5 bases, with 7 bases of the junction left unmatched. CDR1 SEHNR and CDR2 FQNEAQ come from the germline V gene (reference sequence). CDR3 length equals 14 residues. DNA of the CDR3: TGTGCCAGCAGCTCCCGAGGGGGCGCGGAGACCCAGTACTTC. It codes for CASSSRGGAETQYF.

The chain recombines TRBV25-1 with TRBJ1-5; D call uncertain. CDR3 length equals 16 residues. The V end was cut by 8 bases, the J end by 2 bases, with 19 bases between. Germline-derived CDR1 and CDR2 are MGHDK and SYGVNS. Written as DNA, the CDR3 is TGTGCCAGCGCCTCGGCAACCGAGGGAGGCAATCAGCCCCAGCATTTT. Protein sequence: CASASATEGGNQPQHF.

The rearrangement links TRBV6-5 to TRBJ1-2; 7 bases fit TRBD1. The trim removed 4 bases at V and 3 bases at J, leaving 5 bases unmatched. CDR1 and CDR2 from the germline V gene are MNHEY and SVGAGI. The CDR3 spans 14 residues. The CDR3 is CASSLSTGHYGYTF. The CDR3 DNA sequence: TGTGCCAGCAGTTTATCGACAGGGCACTATGGCTACACCTTC.

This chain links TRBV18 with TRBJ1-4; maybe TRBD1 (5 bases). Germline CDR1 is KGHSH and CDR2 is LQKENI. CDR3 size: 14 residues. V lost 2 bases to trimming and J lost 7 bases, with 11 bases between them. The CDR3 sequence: CASSPAGIGEKLFF. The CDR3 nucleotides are TGTGCCAGCTCACCAGCAGGGATCGGTGAAAAACTGTTTTTT. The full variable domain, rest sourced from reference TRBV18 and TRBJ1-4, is NAGVMQNPRHLVRRRGQEARLRCSPMKGHSHVYWYRQLPEEGLKFMVYLQKENIIDESGMPKERFSAEFPKEGPSILRIQQVVRGDSAAYFCASSPAGIGEKLFFGSGTQLSVL.

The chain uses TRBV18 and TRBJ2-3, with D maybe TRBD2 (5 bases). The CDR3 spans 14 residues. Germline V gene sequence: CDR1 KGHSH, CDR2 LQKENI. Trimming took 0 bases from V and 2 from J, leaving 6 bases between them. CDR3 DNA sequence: TGTGCCAGCTCACCACCGGGAGTCACAGATACGCAGTATTTT. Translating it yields CASSPPGVTDTQYF.

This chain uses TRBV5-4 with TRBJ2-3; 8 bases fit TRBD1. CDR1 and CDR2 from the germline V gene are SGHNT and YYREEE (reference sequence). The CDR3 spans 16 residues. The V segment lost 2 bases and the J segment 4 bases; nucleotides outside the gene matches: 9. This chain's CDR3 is CASSFGQGADADTQYF. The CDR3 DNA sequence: TGTGCCAGCAGCTTTGGGCAGGGGGCGGACGCAGATACGCAGTATTTT.

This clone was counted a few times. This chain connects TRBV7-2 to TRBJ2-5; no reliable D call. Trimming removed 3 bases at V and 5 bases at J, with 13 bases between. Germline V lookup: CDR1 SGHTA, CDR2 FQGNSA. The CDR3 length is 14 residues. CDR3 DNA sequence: TGTGCCAGCAGCTTCAGCAGCGTGCGGGAGACCCAGTACTTC. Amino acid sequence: CASSFSSVRETQYF.

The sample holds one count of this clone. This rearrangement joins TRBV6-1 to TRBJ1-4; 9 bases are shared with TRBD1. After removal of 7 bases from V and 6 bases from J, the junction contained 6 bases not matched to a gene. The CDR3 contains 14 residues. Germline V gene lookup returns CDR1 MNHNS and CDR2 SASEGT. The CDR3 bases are TGTGCCAGCATGACTGGGACAGGGTATGAAAAACTGTTTTTT. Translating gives CASMTGTGYEKLFF.